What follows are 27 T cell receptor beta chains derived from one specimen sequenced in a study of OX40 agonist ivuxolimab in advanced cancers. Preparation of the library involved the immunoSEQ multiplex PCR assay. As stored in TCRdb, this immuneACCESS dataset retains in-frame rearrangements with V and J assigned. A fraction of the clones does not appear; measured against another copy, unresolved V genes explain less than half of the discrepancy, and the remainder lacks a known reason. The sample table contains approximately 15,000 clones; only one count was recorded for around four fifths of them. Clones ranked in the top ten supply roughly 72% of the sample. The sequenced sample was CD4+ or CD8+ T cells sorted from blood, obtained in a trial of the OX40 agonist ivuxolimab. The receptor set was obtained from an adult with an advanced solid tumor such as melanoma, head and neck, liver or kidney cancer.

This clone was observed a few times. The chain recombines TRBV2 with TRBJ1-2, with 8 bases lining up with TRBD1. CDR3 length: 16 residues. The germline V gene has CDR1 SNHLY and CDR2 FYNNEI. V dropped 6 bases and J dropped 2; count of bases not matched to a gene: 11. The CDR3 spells CASSLGRGHGNYGYTF. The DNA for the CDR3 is TGTGCCAGCAGCTTAGGCAGGGGGCATGGGAACTATGGCTACACCTTC.

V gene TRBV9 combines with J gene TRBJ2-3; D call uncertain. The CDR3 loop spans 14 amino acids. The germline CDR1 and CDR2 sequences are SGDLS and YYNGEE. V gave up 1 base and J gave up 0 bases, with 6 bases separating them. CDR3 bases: TGTGCCAGCAGCGTATTAGGAAGCACAGATACGCAGTATTTT. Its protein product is CASSVLGSTDTQYF.

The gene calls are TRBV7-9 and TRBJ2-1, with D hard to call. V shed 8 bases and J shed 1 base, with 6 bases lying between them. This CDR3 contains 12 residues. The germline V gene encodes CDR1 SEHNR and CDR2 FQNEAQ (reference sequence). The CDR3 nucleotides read TGTGCCAGCCAAGGTTCCTACAATGAGCAGTTCTTC. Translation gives CASQGSYNEQFF.

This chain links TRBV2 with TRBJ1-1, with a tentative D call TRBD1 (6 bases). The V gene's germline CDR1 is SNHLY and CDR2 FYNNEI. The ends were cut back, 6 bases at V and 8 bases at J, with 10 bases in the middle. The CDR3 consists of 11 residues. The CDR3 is CASRRGGEAFF. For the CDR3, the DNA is TGTGCCAGCAGGAGGGGGGGAGAAGCTTTCTTT.

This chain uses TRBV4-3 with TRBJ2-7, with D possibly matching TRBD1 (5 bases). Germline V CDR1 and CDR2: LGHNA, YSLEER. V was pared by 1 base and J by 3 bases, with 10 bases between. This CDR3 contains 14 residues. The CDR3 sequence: CASSQGQFGYEQYF. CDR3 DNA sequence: TGCGCCAGCAGCCAAGGACAGTTTGGCTACGAGCAGTACTTC.

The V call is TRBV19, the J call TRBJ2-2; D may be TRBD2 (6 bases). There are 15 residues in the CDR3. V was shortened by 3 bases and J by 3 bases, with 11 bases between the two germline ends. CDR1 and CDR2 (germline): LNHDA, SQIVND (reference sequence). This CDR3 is CASSILAGYTGELFF. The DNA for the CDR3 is TGTGCCAGTAGTATCCTGGCGGGATACACCGGGGAGCTGTTTTTT. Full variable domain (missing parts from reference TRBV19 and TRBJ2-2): DGGITQSPKYLFRKEGQNVTLSCEQNLNHDAMYWYRQDPGQGLRLIYYSQIVNDFQKGDIAEGYSVSREKKESFPLTVTSAQKNPTAFYLCASSILAGYTGELFFGEGSRLTVL.

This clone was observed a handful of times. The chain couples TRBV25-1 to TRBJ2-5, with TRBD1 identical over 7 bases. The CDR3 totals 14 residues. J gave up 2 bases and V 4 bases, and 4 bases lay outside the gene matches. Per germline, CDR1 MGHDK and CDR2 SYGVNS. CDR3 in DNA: TGTGCCAGCAGTGGGACAGGACCTCAAGAGACCCAGTACTTC. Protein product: CASSGTGPQETQYF.

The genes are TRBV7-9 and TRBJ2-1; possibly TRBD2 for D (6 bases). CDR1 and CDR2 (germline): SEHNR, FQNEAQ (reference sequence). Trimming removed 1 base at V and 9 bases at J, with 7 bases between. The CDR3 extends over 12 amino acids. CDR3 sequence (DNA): TGTGCCAGCAGCTTAGTCGGGAGTGAGCAGTTCTTC. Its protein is CASSLVGSEQFF. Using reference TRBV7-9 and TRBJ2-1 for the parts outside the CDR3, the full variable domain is DTGVSQNPRHKITKRGQNVTFRCDPISEHNRLYWYRQTLGQGPEFLTYFQNEAQLEKSRLLSDRFSAERPKGSFSTLEIQRTEQGDSAMYLCASSLVGSEQFFGPGTRLTVL.

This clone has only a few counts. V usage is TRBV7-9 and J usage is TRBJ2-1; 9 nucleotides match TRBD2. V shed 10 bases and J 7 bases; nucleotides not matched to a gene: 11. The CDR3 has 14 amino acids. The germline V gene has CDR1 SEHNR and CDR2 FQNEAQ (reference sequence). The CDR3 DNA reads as TGTGCCACACGGTGGGTTAGCGGGAGTAATGAGCAGTTCTTC. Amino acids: CATRWVSGSNEQFF.

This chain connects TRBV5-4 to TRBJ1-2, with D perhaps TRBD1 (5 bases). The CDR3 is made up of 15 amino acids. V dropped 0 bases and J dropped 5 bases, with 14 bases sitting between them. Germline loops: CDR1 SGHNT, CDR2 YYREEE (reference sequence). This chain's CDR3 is CASSLEGGTPYGYTF. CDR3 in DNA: TGTGCCAGCAGCTTGGAAGGCGGGACTCCATATGGCTACACCTTC.

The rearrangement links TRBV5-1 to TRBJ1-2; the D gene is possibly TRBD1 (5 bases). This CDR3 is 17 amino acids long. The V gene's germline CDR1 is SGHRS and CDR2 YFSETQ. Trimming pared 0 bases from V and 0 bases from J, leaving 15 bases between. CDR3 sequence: CASSLAGVAGPNYGYTF. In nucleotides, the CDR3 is TGCGCCAGCAGCTTGGCAGGTGTGGCAGGGCCTAACTATGGCTACACCTTC.

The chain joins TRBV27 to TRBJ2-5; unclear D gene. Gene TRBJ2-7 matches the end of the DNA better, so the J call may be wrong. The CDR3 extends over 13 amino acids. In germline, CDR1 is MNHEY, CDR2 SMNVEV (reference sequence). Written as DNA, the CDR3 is TGTGCCAGCAGTACAAGTCTAGGCTACGAGCAGTACTTC. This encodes CASSTSLGYEQYF.

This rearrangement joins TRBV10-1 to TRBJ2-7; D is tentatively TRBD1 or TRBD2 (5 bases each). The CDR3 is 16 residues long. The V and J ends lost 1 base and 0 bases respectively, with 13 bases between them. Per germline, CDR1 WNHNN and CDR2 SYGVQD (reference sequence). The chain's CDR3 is CASSEYQGTVSYEQYF. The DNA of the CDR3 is TGCGCCAGCAGTGAGTATCAAGGGACGGTCTCCTACGAGCAGTACTTC.

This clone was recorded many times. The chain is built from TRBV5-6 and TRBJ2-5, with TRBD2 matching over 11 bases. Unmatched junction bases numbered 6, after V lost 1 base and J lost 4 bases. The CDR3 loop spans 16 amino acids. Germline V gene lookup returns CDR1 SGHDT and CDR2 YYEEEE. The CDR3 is CASSLTSGRLGETQYF. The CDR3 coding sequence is TGTGCCAGCAGCTTGACTAGCGGGAGACTGGGAGAGACCCAGTACTTC.

The CDR3 region is CASELGSEYEQYF. The CDR3 region has the DNA TGTGCCAGCGAGTTAGGCAGTGAGTACGAGCAGTACTTC. The V call is TRBV11-2, the J call TRBJ2-7; D remains unclear. The length of the CDR3 is 13 residues. Looked up from germline, CDR1 is SGHAT and CDR2 is FQNNGV. V was cut by 8 bases and J by 4 bases, with 15 bases left in between. The full variable domain, rest sourced from reference TRBV11-2 and TRBJ2-7, is EAGVAQSPRYKIIEKRQSVAFWCNPISGHATLYWYQQILGQGPKLLIQFQNNGVVDDSQLPKDRFSAERLKGVDSTLKIQPAKLEDSAVYLCASELGSEYEQYFGPGTRLTVT.

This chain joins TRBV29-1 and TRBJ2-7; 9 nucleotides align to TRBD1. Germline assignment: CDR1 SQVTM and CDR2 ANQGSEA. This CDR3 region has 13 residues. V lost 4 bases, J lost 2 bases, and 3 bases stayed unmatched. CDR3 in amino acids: CSVGTGGPYEQYF. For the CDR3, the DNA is TGCAGCGTTGGTACAGGGGGCCCCTACGAGCAGTACTTC.

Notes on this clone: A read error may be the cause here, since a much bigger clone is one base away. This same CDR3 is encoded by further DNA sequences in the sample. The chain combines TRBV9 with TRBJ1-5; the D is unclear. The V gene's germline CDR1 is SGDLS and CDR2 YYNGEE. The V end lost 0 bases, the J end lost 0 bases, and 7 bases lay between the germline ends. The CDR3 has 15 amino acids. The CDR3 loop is CASSVGGYSNQPQHF. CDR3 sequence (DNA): TGTGCCAGCAGCGTAGGCGGGTATAGCAATCAGCCCCAGCATTTT.

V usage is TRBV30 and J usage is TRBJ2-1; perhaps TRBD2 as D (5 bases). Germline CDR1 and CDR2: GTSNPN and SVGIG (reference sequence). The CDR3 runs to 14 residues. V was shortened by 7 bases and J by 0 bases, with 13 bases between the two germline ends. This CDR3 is CASSSGSSYNEQFF. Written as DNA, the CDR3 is TGTGCCTCCTCTAGTGGGAGCTCCTACAATGAGCAGTTCTTC.

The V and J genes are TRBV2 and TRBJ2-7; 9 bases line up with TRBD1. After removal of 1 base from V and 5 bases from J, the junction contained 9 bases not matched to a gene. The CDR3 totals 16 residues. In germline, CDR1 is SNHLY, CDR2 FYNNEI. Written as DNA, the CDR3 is TGTGCCAGCAGTGAAGTCCCCGGGACAGGGTACGACGAGCAGTACTTC. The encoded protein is CASSEVPGTGYDEQYF.

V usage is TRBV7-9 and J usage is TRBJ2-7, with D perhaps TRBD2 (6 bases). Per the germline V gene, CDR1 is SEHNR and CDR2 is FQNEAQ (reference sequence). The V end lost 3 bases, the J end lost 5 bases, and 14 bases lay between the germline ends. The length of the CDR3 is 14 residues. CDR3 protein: CASSFTGSPNEQYF. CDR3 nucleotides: TGTGCCAGCAGCTTTACCGGGAGCCCTAACGAGCAGTACTTC.

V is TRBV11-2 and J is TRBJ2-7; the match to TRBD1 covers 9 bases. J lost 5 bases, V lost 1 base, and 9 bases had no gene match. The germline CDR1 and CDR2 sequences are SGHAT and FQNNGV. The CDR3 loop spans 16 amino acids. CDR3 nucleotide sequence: TGTGCCAGCAGCTTAGTTGGGACAGGGCTTAACAACGAGCAGTACTTC. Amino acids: CASSLVGTGLNNEQYF.

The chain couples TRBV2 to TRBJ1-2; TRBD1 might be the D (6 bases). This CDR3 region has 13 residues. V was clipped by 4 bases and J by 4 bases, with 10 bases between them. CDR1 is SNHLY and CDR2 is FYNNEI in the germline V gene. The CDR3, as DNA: TGTGCCAGCAGTGGACAGGCACTCTATGGCTACACCTTC. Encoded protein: CASSGQALYGYTF.

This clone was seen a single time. The CDR3 nucleotides are TGTGCCAGCACACGGACCGGGACCGGGGGGGAGACCCAGTACTTC. Its protein product is CASTRTGTGGETQYF. The chain carries TRBV7-7 and TRBJ2-5; 7 bases map to TRBD2. The CDR3 covers 15 residues. Germline lookup yields CDR1 SSHAT and CDR2 FNYEAQ (reference sequence). With 7 bases clipped from V and 5 bases from J, the junction kept 13 bases outside the gene matches.

The DNA for the CDR3 is TGTGCCAGCACGGGGGGGGATGGAGAGACCCAGTACTTC. Its protein product is CASTGGDGETQYF. This rearrangement joins TRBV2 to TRBJ2-5; TRBD2 matches at 8 bases. The V gene end was trimmed by 7 bases and the J gene end by 4 bases; junction bases not matched to a gene: 5. The germline gives CDR1 SNHLY, CDR2 FYNNEI. CDR3 length: 13 amino acids.

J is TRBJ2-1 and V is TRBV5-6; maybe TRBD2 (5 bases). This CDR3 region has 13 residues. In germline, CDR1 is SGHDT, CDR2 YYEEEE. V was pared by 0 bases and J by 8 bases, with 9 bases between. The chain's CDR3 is CASSLVSSDEQFF. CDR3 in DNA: TGTGCCAGCAGCTTGGTGAGTAGCGATGAGCAGTTCTTC.

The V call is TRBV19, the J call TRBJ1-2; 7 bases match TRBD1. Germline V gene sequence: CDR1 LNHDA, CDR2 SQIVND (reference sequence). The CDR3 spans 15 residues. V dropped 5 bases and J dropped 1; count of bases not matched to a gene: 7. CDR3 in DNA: TGTGCCAGTAGTTCGGCGGGACAGTTTAACTATGGCTACACCTTC. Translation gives CASSSAGQFNYGYTF.

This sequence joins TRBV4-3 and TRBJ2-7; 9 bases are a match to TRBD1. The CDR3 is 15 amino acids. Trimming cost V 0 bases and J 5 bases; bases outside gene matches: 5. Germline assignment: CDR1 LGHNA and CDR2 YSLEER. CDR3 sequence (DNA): TGCGCCAGCAGCCAAGATCGGGGGACAGGGAACGAGCAGTACTTC. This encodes CASSQDRGTGNEQYF.